This T cell receptor (beta chain) originates from a study of T-cell reconstitution after alpha-beta-depleted transplantation in children. Findings and limits, study-wide: About two months after transplant, alpha-beta T cells reportedly came from several hundred expanded graft clones.

Of note for this clonotype: Antigen: not known.

Unique molecular identifiers were used to barcode this TCRbeta library. TCRdb recomputed calls from the PCR reads with MiXCR, one row per CDR3 protein. Of around 490,000 distinct CDR3 sequences listed, 11% are singletons. Trimming removed 0 bases at V and 5 bases at J, with 25 bases between. This CDR3 has 19 residues. Germline V gives CDR1 SGHAT, CDR2 FQNNGV. The TCR originated in a female patient between 2 and 15 years old who had a stem cell transplant for aplastic anemia, so the T cells may come from the graft donor. The chain carries TRBV11-2 and TRBJ2-5, with a possible D match to TRBD1 (7 bases). The specimen comprised PBMCs, mostly from graft donor cells, sampled 180 days after TCRalphabeta/CD19-depleted stem cell transplant. This CDR3 is CASSLDTVGGGRARETQYF. The CDR3 bases are TGTGCCAGCAGCTTAGATACGGTTGGAGGGGGCCGGGCCAGGGAGACCCAGTACTTC.